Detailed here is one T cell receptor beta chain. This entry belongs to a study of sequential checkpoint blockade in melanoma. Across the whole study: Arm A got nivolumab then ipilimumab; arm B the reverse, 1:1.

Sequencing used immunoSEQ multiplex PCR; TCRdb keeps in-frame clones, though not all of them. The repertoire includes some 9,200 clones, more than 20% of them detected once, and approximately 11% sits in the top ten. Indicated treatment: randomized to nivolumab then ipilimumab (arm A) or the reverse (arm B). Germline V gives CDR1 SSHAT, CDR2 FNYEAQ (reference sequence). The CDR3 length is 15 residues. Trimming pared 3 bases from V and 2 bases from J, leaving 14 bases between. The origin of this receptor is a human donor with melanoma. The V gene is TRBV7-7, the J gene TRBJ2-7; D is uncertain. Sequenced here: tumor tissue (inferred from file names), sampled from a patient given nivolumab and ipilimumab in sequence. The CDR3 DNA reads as TGTGCCAGCAGCTTTTTCCATGGCGAAACCTACGAGCAGTACTTC. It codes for CASSFFHGETYEQYF.